A few counts support the clone carrying this TCR beta chain. The data derive from a study of T cells after yellow fever vaccination. A single record per CDR3 protein comes from TCRdb applying MiXCR to the 5' RACE reads. This table holds 360,000 or so distinct CDR3 sequences, roughly 10% found once. In germline, CDR1 is SGHRS, CDR2 YFSETQ. V was clipped by 9 bases and J by 0 bases, with 12 bases between them. The CDR3 runs to 14 residues. Sequencing used PBMCs, obtained on the day of the first yellow fever vaccination. The chain combines TRBV5-1 with TRBJ2-2, with D possibly being TRBD2 (6 bases). The TCR originated in a man in his late teens or twenties who received the YFV17D yellow fever vaccine. The CDR3 DNA reads TGCGCCACCTGGGGGGAGGCGAACACCGGGGAGCTGTTTTTT. The encoded protein is CATWGEANTGELFF.